The 14 T cell receptor beta chains below were found in one sample sequenced in a study of blood T cells in healthy people across ages. A J-beta primer mix and a sample-barcoded 5' primer were used in a second PCR of about 6 to 12 cycles. TCRdb processed the 5' RACE reads anew with MiXCR; each CDR3 protein has one entry. The data contain approximately 1.5 million distinct CDR3 sequences, about 32% of them singletons. The sample comprised blood. These receptors were taken from a young woman in good health.

This clonotype was recorded only once. This could be a read error, since a much larger clone is one nucleotide away. A read error is likely, as this CDR3 ends without the conserved phenylalanine or tryptophan. V usage is TRBV12-3 or TRBV12-4 and J usage is TRBJ1-2; the D is unclear. This CDR3 spans 12 amino acids. Trimming took 2 bases from V and 8 from J, leaving 9 bases between them. As DNA, the CDR3 is TGTGCCAGCAGTTTACCAGGTTGGGGCTACACCTGC. This sequence encodes CASSLPGWGYTC.

The rearrangement joins TRBV27 to TRBJ2-1, with D hard to call. Germline CDR1 MNHEY, CDR2 SMNVEV (reference sequence). CDR3 length equals 16 residues. Trimming pared 5 bases from V and 2 bases from J, leaving 16 bases between. Here the CDR3 reads CASSPSAGQAYNEQFF. CDR3 bases: TGTGCCAGCAGTCCCTCCGCCGGTCAGGCCTACAATGAGCAGTTCTTC.

This chain links TRBV11-2 with TRBJ2-1; perhaps TRBD1 as D (5 bases). This CDR3 comprises 14 residues. V was pared by 8 bases and J by 4 bases, with 15 bases between. Germline-derived CDR1 and CDR2 are SGHAT and FQNNGV. CDR3 DNA sequence: TGTGCCAGCTGCTCCCTGCGGACATACAATGAGCAGTTCTTC. Translating gives CASCSLRTYNEQFF.

This clonotype was detected only once. The J gene is TRBJ1-1, the V gene TRBV4-1; D uncertain. The V gene lost 0 bases and the J gene lost 0 bases, with 17 bases spanning the gap. CDR3 size: 18 residues. Germline loops: CDR1 MGHRA, CDR2 YSYEKL. CDR3 DNA sequence: TGCGCCAGCAGCCAAGATGGCAAAGAGAACCTAATGAACACTGAAGCTTTCTTT. This translates into CASSQDGKENLMNTEAFF.

The chain joins TRBV18 to TRBJ2-2; D ambiguous. The CDR3 is 14 amino acids. V lost 4 bases to trimming and J lost 2 bases, with 8 bases between them. Looked up from germline, CDR1 is KGHSH and CDR2 is LQKENI. In DNA, the CDR3 is TGTGCCAGCTCACTACAGAGAAACACCGGGGAGCTGTTTTTT. Translation: CASSLQRNTGELFF.

The V and J genes are TRBV7-9 and TRBJ1-5; D may be TRBD1 (5 bases). The germline gives CDR1 SEHNR, CDR2 FQNEAQ (reference sequence). This CDR3 region has 16 residues. V lost 5 bases to trimming and J lost 1 base, with 15 bases between them. CDR3 bases: TGTGCCAGCAGCCCCCCGGGGGGTGGAAGCAATCAGCCCCAGCATTTT. This sequence encodes CASSPPGGGSNQPQHF.

This chain uses TRBV15 with TRBJ1-2, with D possibly TRBD1 on 5 matching bases. The germline gives CDR1 LNHNV, CDR2 YYDKDF (reference sequence). The CDR3 is 16 residues long. V was trimmed by 5 bases and J by 2 bases, leaving 18 bases between them. Here the CDR3 DNA reads TGTGCCACCAGCTCGGGCGTCAGGGTTCCGAACTATGGCTACACCTTC. It is translated as CATSSGVRVPNYGYTF. The whole variable domain, filled in from reference TRBV15 and TRBJ1-2, reads DAMVIQNPRYQVTQFGKPVTLSCSQTLNHNVMYWYQQKSSQAPKLLFHYYDKDFNNEADTPDNFQSRRPNTSFCFLDIRSPGLGDTAMYLCATSSGVRVPNYGYTFGSGTRLTVV.

V is TRBV28 and J is TRBJ2-4; 8 nucleotides align to TRBD2. CDR1 and CDR2 (germline): MDHEN, SYDVKM. This CDR3 contains 14 residues. V lost 3 bases and J lost 13; bases outside the gene matches: 11. Here the CDR3 reads CASSLVAGTIEQYF. CDR3 DNA sequence: TGTGCCAGCAGTTTGGTAGCGGGAACAATAGAGCAGTACTTC.

This chain uses TRBV6-1 with TRBJ2-3, with D perhaps being TRBD1 or TRBD2 (5 bases each). V dropped 3 bases and J dropped 4 bases, with 11 bases sitting between them. CDR1 and CDR2 from the germline V gene are MNHNS and SASEGT. The CDR3 runs to 14 residues. The CDR3 bases are TGTGCCAGCAGTGACTTGGGACCTTCAGATACGCAGTATTTT. Protein product: CASSDLGPSDTQYF.

Regarding this clonotype: Its ends do not fully match the called genes, so a read error is possible. The V gene is TRBV3-1, the J gene TRBJ1-2, with 8 bases identical to TRBD1. This CDR3 is built from 13 residues. CDR1 LGHDT and CDR2 YNNKEL come from the germline V gene (reference sequence). The CDR3 region is CASSQETGDGYTF. DNA of the CDR3: TGTGCCAGTAGCCAAGAGACAGGGGATGGCTACACCTTC.

This sequence joins TRBV7-9 and TRBJ2-7; perhaps TRBD1 as D (6 bases). CDR3 size: 16 residues. Deletions cut 10 bases from V and 5 bases from J, with 27 bases between. Germline V gene data show CDR1 as SEHNR and CDR2 as FQNEAQ (reference sequence). CDR3 nucleotide sequence: TGTGCCACCATTCCCTTGAGAGGGGACACTACCCACGAGCAGTACTTC. Amino acids: CATIPLRGDTTHEQYF.

As regards this clonotype: The conserved phenylalanine or tryptophan normally closing the CDR3 is absent here, so this likely arose from a read error. The J gene is TRBJ1-2, the V gene TRBV29-1; D unclear. The germline V gene has CDR1 SQVTM and CDR2 ANQGSEA. This CDR3 region has 13 residues. Trimming removed 3 bases from V and 2 bases from J, with 10 bases in between. The CDR3 nucleotides read TGCAGCGTTGAGAGACACAGAAACTATGGCTACACCTAC. This gives the protein CSVERHRNYGYTY.

This clonotype was counted at least ten times. The chain combines TRBV20-1 with TRBJ2-5; the D is unclear. The V end was cut by 3 bases, the J end by 2 bases, with 16 bases between. The CDR3 contains 15 residues. Germline V gives CDR1 DFQATT, CDR2 SNEGSKA (reference sequence). This CDR3 reads CSARGLWPAQETQYF. DNA for the CDR3: TGCAGTGCTAGGGGCCTGTGGCCGGCTCAAGAGACCCAGTACTTC.

This clonotype was seen many times. The chain uses TRBV13 and TRBJ2-3; D not resolved. This CDR3 region has 14 residues. Trimming removed 4 bases at V and 9 bases at J, with 17 bases between. Germline-derived CDR1 and CDR2 are PRHDT and FYEKMQ (reference sequence). The CDR3 nucleotides are TGTGCCAGCAGCTCAGATTCCCAGCTTTACACGCAGTATTTT. Amino acid sequence: CASSSDSQLYTQYF.